This TCR beta chain was obtained from a study of control samples from healthy donors and cancer patients. The assay was immunoSEQ multiplex PCR, and TCRdb's table has in-frame clones only and misses some. This table holds some 150,000 clones, 75% to 95% found once. The CDR3 is 12 residues long. Trimming pared 5 bases from V and 9 bases from J, leaving 11 bases between. CDR1 is MDHEN and CDR2 is SYDVKM in the germline V gene. The clonotype originates from a woman between 25 and 40 years old in good health. The rearrangement links TRBV28 to TRBJ1-5, with TRBD1 as a possible D gene (6 bases). Sequences were obtained from blood. The CDR3 loop reads CASSATGWPQHF. Written as DNA, the CDR3 is TGTGCCAGCAGTGCCACAGGGTGGCCCCAGCATTTT. Looking up the rest from reference TRBV28 and TRBJ1-5 gives the full variable domain: DVKVTQSSRYLVKRTGEKVFLECVQDMDHENMFWYRQDPGLGLRLIYFSYDVKMKEKGDIPEGYSVSREKKERFSLILESASTNQTSMYLCASSATGWPQHFGDGTRLSIL.